The present T cell receptor (beta chain) was sequenced within a study of blood T cell repertoires in COVID-19. The length of the CDR3 is 17 residues. With V trimmed by 3 bases and J by 5 bases, 7 bases remained unmatched. Germline-derived CDR1 and CDR2 are SGHVS and FQNEAQ. Generated by immunoSEQ multiplex PCR, the TCRdb table keeps only in-frame clones and is missing some. The sample has approximately 31,000 clones; 65% to 90% are singletons. This clonotype was obtained from an elderly man with active COVID-19. V gene TRBV7-8 combines with J gene TRBJ2-1; TRBD2 matches at 13 bases. Sequences were obtained from peripheral blood. CDR3 sequence (DNA): TGTGCCAGCAGCTTGGCCGGACTAGCGGGGGACCACAATGAGCAGTTCTTC. This encodes CASSLAGLAGDHNEQFF.